The 9 T cell receptor beta chains below all came from one sample that was sequenced in a study of human T cells and chemical hapten exposure. TCRdb reprocessed the RACE reads via MiXCR and lists one record per CDR3 protein. This sample carries roughly 200,000 distinct CDR3 sequences, around 25% of them seen once, and the ten largest clones take 2% to 3%. Specified time point: patch test 3, about 24 weeks after DPC sensitization. Noted treatment: therapeutic diphenylcyclopropenone sensitization with weekly scalp DPC. This material consisted of whole blood, taken in connection with sensitization to the hapten diphenylcyclopropenone (DPC). These TCRs come from a woman aged 40 to 49 with alopecia areata. Some clones in this sample may be carry-over from other donors' samples.

The chain combines TRBV28 with TRBJ1-1, with D uncertain. The CDR3 is 11 residues long. Between the trimmed V and J ends, which lost 5 bases and 5 bases, there was a span of 6 bases. The germline gives CDR1 MDHEN, CDR2 SYDVKM. CDR3 sequence reads: CASSPRTEAFF. CDR3 sequence (DNA): TGTGCCAGCAGTCCGCGGACTGAAGCTTTCTTT.

The V gene is TRBV6-2 or TRBV6-3, the J gene TRBJ2-7; 9 positions match TRBD1. The V segment lost 5 bases and the J segment 6 bases; nucleotides outside the gene matches: 8. The V gene's germline CDR1 is MNHEY and CDR2 SVGEGT. The CDR3 length is 14 residues. The CDR3 bases are TGTGCCAGCAGTCTACAGGGGGCCCCCGGCGAGCAGTACTTC. Translated: CASSLQGAPGEQYF.

J is TRBJ2-2 and V is TRBV29-1; 7 bases are a match to TRBD2. The CDR3 runs to 14 residues. The V gene end was trimmed by 7 bases and the J gene end by 0 bases; junction bases not matched to a gene: 5. CDR1 and CDR2 from the germline V gene are SQVTM and ANQGSEA. CDR3 coding DNA: TGCAGCGCCAGACTAGCCGCGAACACCGGGGAGCTGTTTTTT. Translated, it gives CSARLAANTGELFF.

This sequence joins TRBV6-2 or TRBV6-3 and TRBJ2-1; the D is unclear. Trimming took 2 bases from V and 3 from J, leaving 8 bases between them. The germline CDR1 and CDR2 sequences are MNHEY and SVGEGT. The CDR3 length is 14 residues. The CDR3 reads CASSYHQDYNEQFF. The CDR3 nucleotides read TGTGCCAGCAGTTACCACCAGGACTACAATGAGCAGTTCTTC.

The V gene is TRBV14, the J gene TRBJ2-1, with D possibly matching TRBD2 (5 bases). V lost 1 base, J lost 3 bases, and 10 bases lay in between. Germline lookup yields CDR1 SGHDN and CDR2 FVKESK. The length of the CDR3 is 15 residues. CDR3 sequence (DNA): TGTGCCAGCAGCCAAGGCGGGCGCCGCTACAATGAGCAGTTCTTC. This translates into CASSQGGRRYNEQFF.

There are many counts of this clonotype. V and J are TRBV30 and TRBJ2-7; D not resolved. The CDR3 extends over 16 amino acids. Germline lookup yields CDR1 GTSNPN and CDR2 SVGIG (reference sequence). V lost 4 bases and J lost 6, with 25 bases in between. The CDR3 DNA sequence: TGTGCCTGGACCCCGGGCAGGCTGTTGATTCCAGTCGAGCAGTACTTC. This codes for CAWTPGRLLIPVEQYF. Based on the CDR3 plus reference TRBV30 and TRBJ2-7, the full variable domain is SQTIHQWPATLVQPVGSPLSLECTVEGTSNPNLYWYRQAAGRGLQLLFYSVGIGQISSEVPQNLSASRPQDRQFILSSKKLLLSDSGFYLCAWTPGRLLIPVEQYFGPGTRLTVT.

This clonotype has a handful of counts. CDR3 nucleotide sequence: TGTGCCAGCAGCTCGCCCCTAGCGGTCACAGATACGCAGTATTTT. This sequence encodes CASSSPLAVTDTQYF. The chain carries TRBV7-2 and TRBJ2-3; TRBD2 matches 7 bases. CDR3 size: 15 residues. Trimming took 4 bases from V and 2 from J; bases not matched to a gene: 6. Germline V gene sequence: CDR1 SGHTA, CDR2 FQGNSA.

This clonotype was seen only a few times. The chain uses TRBV10-3 and TRBJ2-7; 7 bases fit TRBD1. The CDR3 totals 13 residues. Germline trimming cut 2 bases from V and 3 bases from J; bases unmatched to any gene: 1. Per germline, CDR1 ENHRY and CDR2 SYGVKD. CDR3 in amino acids: CAISEDRDYEQYF. The CDR3 DNA sequence: TGTGCCATCAGTGAGGACAGGGACTACGAGCAGTACTTC.

This chain uses TRBV27 with TRBJ1-2, with D perhaps TRBD1 (6 bases). The CDR3 covers 14 residues. V was pared by 6 bases and J by 5 bases, with 16 bases between. In germline, CDR1 is MNHEY, CDR2 SMNVEV (reference sequence). The CDR3 here is CASSPEWGAYGYTF. DNA for the CDR3: TGTGCCAGCAGCCCCGAGTGGGGGGCGTATGGCTACACCTTC.